This TCR beta chain was captured by sequencing in a study of blood T cells in healthy people across ages. Study observations and caveats: Estimates of total diversity, which came from one million sequenced T cells, were considered to be underestimates.

PCR was performed a second time for about 6 to 12 cycles using a sample-barcoded 5' primer and a J-beta primer mix. MiXCR, run by TCRdb on the 5' RACE reads, gives a single entry per CDR3 protein. The table records over a million distinct CDR3 sequences, more than 35% of them present only once. For this clonotype: Its target is unknown.

The V and J ends lost 7 bases and 6 bases, in that order; junction bases with no gene match: 6. Per germline, CDR1 SNHLY and CDR2 FYNNEI. The CDR3 consists of 14 residues. All donors came from Russia, were Caucasian and healthy, and spanned ages roughly 6 to 100. A minimum of 6 micrograms of total RNA was extracted per sample. This receptor was taken from an older woman in good health. The chain employs TRBV2 and TRBJ2-1, with 10 bases lining up with TRBD1. Sequencing was performed on blood. The CDR3 region has the DNA TGTGCCAGCACATCGGACAGGGGGATCAATGAGCAGTTCTTC. Translating gives CASTSDRGINEQFF.